This TCR beta chain comes out of a study of regulatory T cells in long-lasting Graves disease. Building of the TCR beta libraries involved iRepertoire HTBI primers and Arm-PCR of CDR3 regions. TCRdb re-analysed the multiplex PCR reads in MiXCR, keeping a single row per CDR3 protein. The sample records around 400,000 distinct CDR3 sequences, around 15% being singletons. At least ten counts were recorded for this clonotype. Antigen unknown. The time point was: newly diagnosed GD, antithyroid drugs for less than 3 months. TCR sequences were obtained from RNA taken from PBMCs. This CDR3 is built from 14 residues. The V segment lost 5 bases and the J segment 4 bases; nucleotides outside the gene matches: 4. CDR1 is DFQATT, CDR2 SNEGSKA, per germline (reference sequence). Study outcomes and limitations: Newly diagnosed patients had higher TCR diversity than persistent Graves' patients did.

The starting material was peripheral blood mononuclear cells (PBMCs), obtained at new diagnosis, from a patient treated with antithyroid drugs. The genes are TRBV20-1 and TRBJ2-3; 12 nucleotides line up with TRBD2. The source of this sequence is a female donor with Graves disease. Written as DNA, the CDR3 is TGCAGTGCTGCGACTAGCGGGGGAGCAGATACGCAGTATTTT. Translated: CSAATSGGADTQYF.